This TCR beta chain was observed in a study of blood T cell repertoires in COVID-19. Study-wide context: COVID-19 samples collected from the United States, Italy and Spain covered acute and convalescent phases. PBMCs, B-cell-depleted T cells, or T cells were the source of the cDNA or gDNA that made up the material.

Germline CDR1 is LGHDT and CDR2 is YNNKEL (reference sequence). V was pared by 4 bases and J by 3 bases, with 19 bases between. The CDR3 runs 16 residues. In the study's own analysis: How many nucleated cells were present was estimated from reference gene primer amplification. The data were produced by immunoSEQ multiplex PCR, yet TCRdb's version contains in-frame clones alone and is incomplete. That table is the source of V, J and clone size, and D and trimming were worked out from the DNA. The repertoire holds approximately 280,000 clones, with 85% to 90% as singletons. Specimen: peripheral blood. The origin of this receptor is a man aged 35-49 years with acute or convalescent COVID-19. The rearrangement joins TRBV3-1 (or the pseudogene TRBV3-2) to TRBJ2-7; a weak D match, TRBD1 (6 bases). CDR3 in DNA: TGTGCCAGCAGCCCCCCCGGGACAACTGGTCTCTACGAGCAGTACTTC. Protein sequence: CASSPPGTTGLYEQYF.